These T cell receptor beta chains were read from a single sample in a study of a mutant IDH1 vaccine in newly diagnosed glioma. Their recognized antigens are unknown. Repertoires were generated with immunoSEQ multiplex PCR, while TCRdb's copy carries only in-frame clones and drops some. The table has 50,000 to 60,000 clones, roughly 73% seen once. The specimen was PBMCs, collected from a glioma patient whose treatment included an IDH1 peptide vaccine. These receptors were obtained from a man aged 50-59 years with glioma. Both conserved end residues are part of each CDR3. A D gene is named only where the DNA matches it firmly. Expanded clones are given a class, and other clones once, few, many or no size at all.

J gene | D gene | clone size | V gene | CDR3 DNA | CDR3 protein
TRBJ1-2 | NA | NA | TRBV28 | TGTGCCAGCAGTTTAGTCGCTTTACCCAGACGATATGGCTACACCTTC | CASSLVALPRRYGYTF
TRBJ2-7 | NA | once | TRBV5-5 | TGTGCCAGCAGCTCCCCGGGGACTTACGGCTACGAGCAGTACTTC | CASSSPGTYGYEQYF
TRBJ1-2 | NA | NA | TRBV10-3 | TGTGCCATCAGTGGGACGCCAAGGGACTATGGCTACACCTTC | CAISGTPRDYGYTF
TRBJ2-1 | NA | NA | TRBV9 | TGTGCCAGCACCCAGACCGGGGCCAGTTACAATGAGCAGTTCTTC | CASTQTGASYNEQFF
TRBJ1-4 | NA | NA | TRBV7-9 | TGTGCCAGCAGCCTTCCCCTTGGGGGGCTGACTGAAAAACTGTTTTTT | CASSLPLGGLTEKLFF
TRBJ1-6 | TRBD1 | few | TRBV7-2 | TGTGCCAGCAGCTTATGGTCCACAGGGGGCCATCGATCACCCCTCCACTTT | CASSLWSTGGHRSPLHF
TRBJ2-3 | NA | NA | TRBV30 | TGTGCCTGGAGGGGCTTGACGGGTACGCAGTATTTT | CAWRGLTGTQYF
TRBJ2-7 | NA | NA | TRBV11-2 | TGTGCCAGCAGCCTACTGGTCCGGGATCACTCCTACGAGCAGTACTTC | CASSLLVRDHSYEQYF
TRBJ2-3 | NA | few | TRBV5-4 | TGTGCCAGCACCGGGACCGGGGCCCCCACAGATACGCAGTATTTT | CASTGTGAPTDTQYF
TRBJ2-3 | NA | many | TRBV7-9 | TGTGCCAGCAGCCGGGGCACAGATACGCAGTATTTT | CASSRGTDTQYF
TRBJ1-1 | TRBD1 | NA | TRBV4-1 | TGCGCCAGCAGCGGTCCCGGGACAGGGGATGAAGCTTTCTTT | CASSGPGTGDEAFF
TRBJ2-7 | NA | NA | TRBV4-3 | TGCGCCAGCAGCCTATCCACAGGCGGGACCTACGAGCAGTACTTC | CASSLSTGGTYEQYF
TRBJ1-5 | NA | NA | TRBV15 | TGTGCCACCAGCAGAGACGGAAATCAGCCCCAGCATTTT | CATSRDGNQPQHF
TRBJ2-2 | NA | once | TRBV7-3 | TGTGCCAGCAGCCCCCTTACGGGGAGCGCCGGGGAGCTGTTTTTT | CASSPLTGSAGELFF
TRBJ1-6 | TRBD1 | NA | TRBV7-9 | TGTGCCAGCAGCTTAGACGGGACAGAGATACAAACCCTCCACTTT | CASSLDGTEIQTLHF
TRBJ1-5 | NA | once | TRBV7-2 | TGTGCCAGCAGCTTAAGGTCTTCTGAACATCAGCCCCAGCATTTT | CASSLRSSEHQPQHF
TRBJ1-1 | NA | few | TRBV11-2 | TGTGCCAGCAGCTTATACAGGGTTGAAGCTTTCTTT | CASSLYRVEAFF
TRBJ1-1 | NA | NA | TRBV19 | TGTGCCAGTAGTATTGGGGCGTACAACACTGAAGCTTTCTTT | CASSIGAYNTEAFF
TRBJ1-5 | NA | NA | TRBV5-1 | TGCGCCAGCAGCTTGGGTATTAGCAATCAGCCCCAGCATTTT | CASSLGISNQPQHF
TRBJ1-2 | NA | NA | TRBV27 | TGTGCCAGCAGTTTAGGGCCTGGGGTTGGCTACACCTTC | CASSLGPGVGYTF
TRBJ2-7 | NA | NA | TRBV7-9 | TGTGCCAGCAGCTTAGCGGGGGGCGTCGGTCACGAGCAGTACTTC | CASSLAGGVGHEQYF
TRBJ1-1 | NA | many | TRBV2 | TGTGCCAGCAGTGAAATTTTAGTGGCCACTGAAGCTTTCTTT | CASSEILVATEAFF
TRBJ2-1 | TRBD2 | NA | TRBV28 | TGTGCCAGCAGTCCCACCGGGACTAGCGGGAGGAATGAGCAGTTCTTC | CASSPTGTSGRNEQFF
TRBJ1-1 | NA | NA | TRBV30 | TGTGCCTGGAGTCCGCCACGGGGGGGCACTGAAGCTTTCTTT | CAWSPPRGGTEAFF
TRBJ2-3 | TRBD1 | NA | TRBV4-3 | TGCGCCAGCAGCCAAGAAACCGGGACAGGGTTTTTGGGGCCCCCAGATACGCAGTATTTT | CASSQETGTGFLGPPDTQYF
TRBJ2-4 | NA | few | TRBV14 | TGTGCCAGCAGCCCCGGGACACTCGTAAACATTCAGTACTTC | CASSPGTLVNIQYF
TRBJ2-7 | NA | NA | TRBV29-1 | TGCAGCGTTGACGACGACGCAGGGAGCGAGCAGTACTTC | CSVDDDAGSEQYF
TRBJ1-5 | TRBD1 | NA | TRBV29-1 | TGCAGCGTCGGACAGGGAATAGGACAGCCCCAGCATTTT | CSVGQGIGQPQHF
TRBJ2-7 | NA | NA | TRBV18 | TGTGCCAGCTCACCCAGGTCCCAGGCAAACATTCACGAGCAGTACTTC | CASSPRSQANIHEQYF
TRBJ1-4 | TRBD1 | NA | TRBV9 | TGTGCCAGCAGCGTTGGGACAGGGGGCAGCGAAAAACTGTTTTTT | CASSVGTGGSEKLFF
TRBJ2-4 | NA | few | TRBV18 | TGTGCCAGCTCACCAAGCGGCTTAGCCAAAAACATTCAGTACTTC | CASSPSGLAKNIQYF
TRBJ2-1 | TRBD2 | NA | TRBV4-3 | TGCGCCAGCAGCCAACAAGCGGGGAACGTTTACAATGAGCAGTTCTTC | CASSQQAGNVYNEQFF
TRBJ1-3 | NA | NA | TRBV7-9 | TGTGCCAGCAGCCCGACGGGCTCTGGAAACACCATATATTTT | CASSPTGSGNTIYF
TRBJ2-2 | NA | NA | TRBV6-1 | TGTGCCAGCAGTGAAAGCTATACGGCCGGGGAGCTGTTTTTT | CASSESYTAGELFF
TRBJ2-2 | TRBD2 | few | TRBV9 | TGTGCCAGCAGCTCCAGGGACGGGAGGAGCGGGGAGCTGTTTTTT | CASSSRDGRSGELFF
TRBJ1-1 | NA | large | TRBV7-9 | TGTGCCAGCAGCTTGGTGGAGGGACAAACTGAAGCTTTCTTT | CASSLVEGQTEAFF
TRBJ2-1 | NA | NA | TRBV30 | TGTGCCTGGAGTGGAGGTTTCACGACCCCCAATGAGCAGTTCTTC | CAWSGGFTTPNEQFF
TRBJ1-4 | TRBD1 | once | TRBV6-5 | TGTGCCAGCAGTTCCGGACAGGGGGCTGGAAAACTGTTTTTT | CASSSGQGAGKLFF
TRBJ1-5 | NA | NA | TRBV4-1 | TGCGCCAGCAGCCAAGATTCGGACAGTCTATCTGGTAGCAATCAGCCCCAGCATTTT | CASSQDSDSLSGSNQPQHF
TRBJ1-1 | NA | once | TRBV18 | TGTGCCAGCTCACCACAGGGACCAACGAACACTGAAGCTTTCTTT | CASSPQGPTNTEAFF
TRBJ2-2 | NA | NA | TRBV7-8 | TGTGCCAGCAGCTTATGGGGGGCGAACACCGGGGAGCTGTTTTTT | CASSLWGANTGELFF
TRBJ2-7 | NA | NA | TRBV9 | TGTGCCAGCAGCGTTGCAGGGGCGCTCAACGAGCAGTACTTC | CASSVAGALNEQYF
TRBJ2-5 | NA | NA | TRBV10-3 | TGTGCCATCAGTGAGTCGCAACAAGAGACCCAGTACTTC | CAISESQQETQYF
TRBJ2-3 | TRBD2 | NA | TRBV6-4 | TGTGCCAGCAGCCCTACTAGCGGGGGTCTTGATACGCAGTATTTT | CASSPTSGGLDTQYF
TRBJ1-1 | NA | NA | TRBV30 | TGTGCCTGGAGTGTAAGAGGAGGAGCTTTCTTT | CAWSVRGGAFF
TRBJ2-5 | TRBD1 | NA | TRBV14 | TGTGCCAGCAGCCAGGGACAGGCGGAGACCCAGTACTTC | CASSQGQAETQYF
TRBJ2-2 | NA | NA | TRBV18 | TGTGCCAGCTCACCACCGAATGGGGGAGGCACCGGGGAGCTGTTTTTT | CASSPPNGGGTGELFF
TRBJ2-1 | TRBD1 | medium-sized | TRBV5-1 | TGCGCCAGCAGCTTGGAGGGGGCGCCGTATAGTGAGCAGTTCTTC | CASSLEGAPYSEQFF
TRBJ2-7 | TRBD2 | NA | TRBV5-4 | TGTGCCAGCACGGTAGGACGGGAGGGGAACGAGCAGTACTTC | CASTVGREGNEQYF
TRBJ1-5 | NA | NA | TRBV9 | TGTGCCAGCAGCTTAATACCGGGACGCAGAATAAATCAGCCCCAGCATTTT | CASSLIPGRRINQPQHF
TRBJ1-1 | NA | NA | TRBV5-1 | TGCGCCAGCAGCAAGGACAGTCGCACTGAAGCTTTCTTT | CASSKDSRTEAFF
TRBJ2-5 | TRBD2 | NA | TRBV5-1 | TGCGCCAGCAGCGGCGGGGGGCGACAAGAGACCCAGTACTTC | CASSGGGRQETQYF
TRBJ1-2 | TRBD1 | NA | TRBV6-5 | TGTGCCAGCAGTCCCCCAGGGGGACGGCGGGGCTACACCTTC | CASSPPGGRRGYTF
TRBJ1-5 | TRBD1 | NA | TRBV6-1 | TGTGCCAGCAGTCGGACAGGGGTAGAAGGTCAGCCCCAGCATTTT | CASSRTGVEGQPQHF
TRBJ2-3 | TRBD1 | NA | TRBV10-3 | TGTGCCATCAGTGAGTCAACAGGGGGCGGAGATACGCAGTATTTT | CAISESTGGGDTQYF